The present T cell receptor beta chain was sequenced within a study of radiotherapy plus CTLA-4 blockade in lung cancer. Study details: In around 19% of patients, objective responses were seen; around 34% had disease control. Study results and caveats: Early shifts in blood T cell clones, with interferon-beta, reportedly predicted response best. Expansion of tumor-derived TCR clones was observed in blood after radiotherapy plus ipilimumab.

The CDR3 has 13 amino acids. Germline V gene data show CDR1 as MDHEN and CDR2 as SYDVKM. The junction had 4 bases not matched to a gene; V was cut back by 5 bases and J by 4 bases. Turning to this clone: Its specificity is not known.

Chemo-refractory metastatic non-small-cell lung cancer patients were treated with focal radiation plus CTLA-4 blockade with ipilimumab. Libraries were prepared by immunoSEQ multiplex PCR; TCRdb keeps only in-frame clonotypes and omits some of them. The data hold about 64,000 clones, with 72% observed a single time. The sequence derives from a human donor with non-small cell lung cancer whose response to radiotherapy plus ipilimumab could not be evaluated. Sequences were derived from peripheral blood, sampled from a patient treated with radiotherapy plus ipilimumab. The rearrangement uses TRBV28 and TRBJ1-2, with 7 bases matching TRBD1. The CDR3 protein is CASSPTGSYGYTF. CDR3 coding DNA: TGTGCCAGCAGTCCGACAGGGAGCTATGGCTACACCTTC.